These 18 T cell receptor beta chains were all obtained from the same sample, sequenced in a study of shared clonotypes between healthy human individuals (dated by TCRdb to about 2020). CD8 naive samples consisted of CD45RO-negative cells that were positively selected for CCR7, yielding a CD45RA+CCR7+ population without TemRA cells. The method was the immunoSEQ multiplex PCR assay. In its TCRdb copy, this immuneACCESS table keeps in-frame sequences only and misses some clones. Where compared with another copy, unresolved V genes explain less than half of these, and the others have no known cause. Present in this sample are about 2 million clones, about 94% of which were seen just once. The top ten hold approximately 1.2% of the sample. Sequencing was carried out using naive CD8+ T cells sorted from blood. Reading the label with the study, this specimen's cell subset or site is: CD45RA+CCR7+. Receptors were obtained from a young man in good health.

This chain connects TRBV2 to TRBJ2-1; D may be TRBD1 (6 bases). The germline V gene encodes CDR1 SNHLY and CDR2 FYNNEI. The V end was cut by 6 bases, the J end by 6 bases, with 9 bases between. There are 12 residues in the CDR3. The CDR3 nucleotides read TGTGCCAGCAGGTGGACAGTCAATGAGCAGTTCTTC. Translation gives CASRWTVNEQFF.

The chain has TRBV10-1 and TRBJ1-2; D gene uncertain. Germline V gene lookup returns CDR1 WNHNN and CDR2 SYGVQD (reference sequence). This CDR3 has 13 residues. Trimming removed 0 bases from V and 7 bases from J, with 9 bases in between. The CDR3 DNA sequence: TGCGCCAGCAGTGAGTCTACAGAATCTGGCTACACCTTC. Residues: CASSESTESGYTF.

The rearrangement uses TRBV21-1 and TRBJ2-5; TRBD2, the D gene given by the table, was not confirmed from the DNA. TRBV21-1 is noted as a pseudogene. The CDR3 is 15 amino acids. CDR3 amino acids: CASTRTSGPQETQYF. CDR3 coding DNA: TGTGCCAGCACGCGGACTAGCGGTCCCCAAGAGACCCAGTACTTC.

The V call is TRBV7-9, the J call TRBJ1-2; a weak D match, TRBD1 (6 bases). The CDR3 has 12 amino acids. The germline CDR1 and CDR2 sequences are SEHNR and FQNEAQ (reference sequence). Trimming left V 3 bases short and J 6 bases short, with 8 bases between. CDR3 region: CASSFHRDGYTF. CDR3 coding DNA: TGTGCCAGCAGCTTCCACAGGGATGGCTACACCTTC.

This clone was found a few times. The chain recombines TRBV5-6 with TRBJ2-7, with D possibly being TRBD2 (5 bases). V gave up 1 base and J gave up 2 bases, with 7 bases separating them. From germline, CDR1 is SGHDT and CDR2 YYEEEE. This CDR3 spans 13 amino acids. CDR3 nucleotide sequence: TGTGCCAGCAGCTTGAAGGGAGCCTACGAGCAGTACTTC. Residues: CASSLKGAYEQYF.

This clone was picked up one time. CDR3 DNA: TGTGCCAGCAGTCCCTCCGTAGGACACGGGAACTATGGCTACACCTTC. Amino acids: CASSPSVGHGNYGYTF. This chain connects TRBV27 to TRBJ1-2; D is possibly TRBD1 (5 bases). This CDR3 region has 16 residues. The V end lost 5 bases, the J end lost 2 bases, and 18 bases lay between the germline ends. Per the germline V gene, CDR1 is MNHEY and CDR2 is SMNVEV (reference sequence).

V usage is TRBV7-9 and J usage is TRBJ1-2, with TRBD1 identical over 12 bases. Germline lookup yields CDR1 SEHNR and CDR2 FQNEAQ (reference sequence). The J segment lost 8 bases and the V segment lost 5 bases, leaving 12 bases of the junction unmatched. The CDR3 totals 16 residues. The CDR3 nucleotides read TGTGCCAGCAGCCCGGGGACAGGGGGCTTTTTGGAGGGCTACACCTTC. Protein sequence: CASSPGTGGFLEGYTF.

The chain employs TRBV11-2 and TRBJ2-7; 10 bases are shared with TRBD2. Looked up from germline, CDR1 is SGHAT and CDR2 is FQNNGV. This CDR3 has 14 residues. V trimming: 3 bases; J trimming: 4 bases; junction bases outside the gene matches: 3. CDR3 amino acids: CASSFSGRSYEQYF. The CDR3 DNA follows: TGTGCCAGCAGCTTTAGCGGGAGGTCGTACGAGCAGTACTTC.

The chain is built from TRBV5-4 and TRBJ2-7; TRBD1 might be the D (5 bases). Germline lookup yields CDR1 SGHNT and CDR2 YYREEE (reference sequence). CDR3 length: 14 amino acids. Trimming shortened V by 5 bases and J by 0 bases, and 12 bases separated the two germline ends. CDR3 protein: CASRRWGSSYEQYF. The CDR3 region has the DNA TGTGCCAGCAGGAGGTGGGGCTCCTCCTACGAGCAGTACTTC. Supplemented by reference TRBV5-4 and TRBJ2-7, the full variable domain reads ETGVTQSPTHLIKTRGQQVTLRCSSQSGHNTVSWYQQALGQGPQFIFQYYREEENGRGNFPPRFSGLQFPNYSSELNVNALELDDSALYLCASRRWGSSYEQYFGPGTRLTVT.

The chain uses TRBV13 and TRBJ2-7; perhaps TRBD2 as D (5 bases). The CDR3 runs to 11 residues. Germline V gene data show CDR1 as PRHDT and CDR2 as FYEKMQ (reference sequence). Between the trimmed V and J ends, which lost 5 bases and 7 bases, there was a span of 9 bases. The CDR3 bases are TGTGCCAGCAGCACCCGGGGTGAGCAGTACTTC. This sequence encodes CASSTRGEQYF.

The rearrangement links TRBV5-1 to TRBJ1-4; D uncertain. Germline lookup yields CDR1 SGHRS and CDR2 YFSETQ. This CDR3 has 12 amino acids. With 2 bases removed from V and 8 bases from J, the gap between germline ends came to 7 bases. Here the CDR3 reads CASSFNGEKLFF. The CDR3 nucleotides are TGCGCCAGCAGCTTTAATGGGGAAAAACTGTTTTTT. Drawing the rest from reference TRBV5-1 and TRBJ1-4, the complete variable domain is KAGVTQTPRYLIKTRGQQVTLSCSPISGHRSVSWYQQTPGQGLQFLFEYFSETQRNKGNFPGRFSGRQFSNSRSEMNVSTLELGDSALYLCASSFNGEKLFFGSGTQLSVL.

To note about this clone: Other DNA sequences from this sample encode an identical CDR3 as well. The rearrangement uses TRBV27 and TRBJ1-1, with D possibly matching TRBD1 (6 bases). V was shortened by 3 bases and J by 4 bases, with 12 bases between the two germline ends. The length of the CDR3 is 14 residues. CDR1 and CDR2 from the germline V gene are MNHEY and SMNVEV (reference sequence). The CDR3 DNA reads as TGTGCCAGCAGTTTGGGTCAGGGGAGCACTGAAGCTTTCTTT. It specifies CASSLGQGSTEAFF.

About this clone itself: Other DNA sequences of this sample code for an identical CDR3. The rearrangement joins TRBV2 to TRBJ1-2; D ambiguous. The length of the CDR3 is 13 residues. The V end was cut by 3 bases, the J end by 0 bases, with 5 bases between. The germline V gene has CDR1 SNHLY and CDR2 FYNNEI. The CDR3 here is CASSDTANYGYTF. CDR3 coding DNA: TGTGCCAGCAGTGACACCGCTAACTATGGCTACACCTTC.

V gene TRBV7-9 combines with J gene TRBJ1-4, with TRBD1 matching over 10 bases. Germline values: CDR1 SEHNR, CDR2 FQNEAQ (reference sequence). V lost 2 bases and J lost 5; bases outside the gene matches: 5. This CDR3 contains 16 residues. The DNA for the CDR3 is TGTGCCAGCAGCTTAACTCCGGGACAGGGGAATGAAAAACTGTTTTTT. Translating it yields CASSLTPGQGNEKLFF.

Only one count was recorded for this clone. The CDR3 DNA follows: TGTGCCAGCAGTGCGACTAGCGGGATTTTCTCCTACGAGCAGTACTTC. Amino acid sequence: CASSATSGIFSYEQYF. The V call is TRBV2, the J call TRBJ2-7; 11 positions agree with TRBD2. V was pared by 4 bases and J by 0 bases, with 5 bases of the junction left unmatched. The germline CDR1 and CDR2 sequences are SNHLY and FYNNEI. The CDR3 is 16 amino acids.

About this clone itself: Within the sample, other DNA sequences also encode this same CDR3. The chain uses TRBV5-1 and TRBJ1-6, with 7 bases identical to TRBD1. CDR3 length equals 17 residues. CDR1 SGHRS and CDR2 YFSETQ come from the germline V gene. Trimming cost V 0 bases and J 0 bases; bases outside gene matches: 3. This CDR3 is CASSLETGSSYNSPLHF. CDR3 DNA: TGCGCCAGCAGCTTGGAGACAGGGTCCTCCTATAATTCACCCCTCCACTTT. Full variable domain (remainder filled in from reference TRBV5-1 and TRBJ1-6): KAGVTQTPRYLIKTRGQQVTLSCSPISGHRSVSWYQQTPGQGLQFLFEYFSETQRNKGNFPGRFSGRQFSNSRSEMNVSTLELGDSALYLCASSLETGSSYNSPLHFGNGTRLTVT.

This chain connects TRBV9 to TRBJ2-1; D is perhaps TRBD1 (6 bases). This CDR3 spans 15 amino acids. Trimming removed 0 bases at V and 2 bases at J, with 9 bases between. The V gene's germline CDR1 is SGDLS and CDR2 YYNGEE. The CDR3 loop is CASSVGRGAYNEQFF. In nucleotides, the CDR3 is TGTGCCAGCAGCGTAGGCAGGGGAGCCTACAATGAGCAGTTCTTC.

The chain is built from TRBV10-1 and TRBJ2-5; 7 nucleotides line up with TRBD1. V was pared by 10 bases and J by 3 bases, with 8 bases of the junction left unmatched. Germline CDR1 reads WNHNN; CDR2 reads SYGVQD (reference sequence). The CDR3 loop spans 13 amino acids. The CDR3 sequence: CAIVTGWEETQYF. CDR3 DNA sequence: TGCGCCATCGTGACAGGGTGGGAAGAGACCCAGTACTTC.